This entry features one T cell receptor beta chain sequence. The sample comes from a study of blood T cell repertoires in COVID-19. TCRdb keeps only in-frame clones here, not all; method: immunoSEQ multiplex PCR. The sample records 450,000 to 500,000 clones, 88% being singletons. CDR1 is MNHEY and CDR2 is SVGAGI in the germline V gene. The CDR3 is 14 amino acids. Trimming took 2 bases from V and 7 from J, leaving 11 bases between them. The receptor was isolated from a woman aged 55-75 years who had recovered from COVID-19. The J gene is TRBJ1-4, the V gene TRBV6-5; D not resolved. The sequenced material came from PBMCs or T cells enriched from blood (not recorded which). The CDR3 DNA follows: TGTGCCAGCAGTTACGGTGTAAACGGTGAAAAACTGTTTTTT. This encodes CASSYGVNGEKLFF.